Listed below are T cell receptor beta chains from one sample, sequenced in a study of blood T cell repertoires in COVID-19. Clones were sequenced by immunoSEQ multiplex PCR, and TCRdb holds only the in-frame ones, with some missing. The data contain about 350,000 clones, 91% of them singletons. Input material: peripheral blood. All receptors derive from a woman between 18 and 29 years old who had recovered from COVID-19. Both conserved end residues are part of each CDR3. The order of the fields is D gene, J gene, clone size, V gene, CDR3 length, CDR3 protein, CDR3 DNA. The D gene is left open where the match is weak. The size entry is marked missing in some rows and otherwise reads once, few, many or a size class.

-	TRBJ2-4	-	TRBV18	15	CASSPPGLAKNIQYF	TGTGCCAGCTCACCTCCGGGGTTAGCCAAAAACATTCAGTACTTC
-	TRBJ1-1	-	TRBV4-3	14	CASSQGRGGTEAFF	TGCGCCAGCAGCCAGGGACGGGGGGGCACTGAAGCTTTCTTT
-	TRBJ2-5	once	TRBV6-2/TRBV6-3	15	CASSPPGSGFETQYF	TGTGCCAGCAGCCCCCCGGGGTCAGGTTTCGAGACCCAGTACTTC
-	TRBJ1-2	-	TRBV4-3	16	CASSQKTGQTNYGYTF	TGCGCCAGCAGCCAAAAGACCGGACAGACCAACTATGGCTACACCTTC
-	TRBJ2-1	-	TRBV4-3	16	CASSQEFGSKYNEQFF	TGCGCCAGCAGCCAAGAATTCGGTAGTAAATACAATGAGCAGTTCTTC
-	TRBJ1-3	-	TRBV28	19	CASSPRRGGGKDSGNTIYF	TGTGCCAGCAGTCCGCGCCGAGGGGGAGGGAAGGACTCTGGAAACACCATATATTTT
TRBD2	TRBJ2-3	-	TRBV15	16	CATSRGAGGIADTQYF	TGTGCCACCAGCAGAGGTGCGGGAGGGATCGCAGATACGCAGTATTTT
TRBD1	TRBJ1-2	-	TRBV6-5	13	CASSEQGTTSYTF	TGTGCCAGCTCAGAACAGGGGACGACGAGCTACACCTTC
-	TRBJ2-1	-	TRBV6-5	14	CASSNTNRVTEQFF	TGTGCCAGCAGTAACACTAACAGGGTTACTGAGCAGTTCTTC
-	TRBJ1-1	-	TRBV28	15	CASSFVGQMNTEAFF	TGTGCCAGCAGTTTCGTCGGACAGATGAACACTGAAGCTTTCTTT
TRBD2	TRBJ2-1	-	TRBV28	19	CASSPTPPGLAGVFNEQFF	TGTGCCAGCAGCCCGACACCCCCGGGACTAGCGGGAGTCTTTAATGAGCAGTTCTTC
-	TRBJ1-2	-	TRBV4-3	15	CASSQDRKGGYGYTF	TGCGCCAGCAGCCAAGATCGGAAGGGAGGGTATGGCTACACCTTC
-	TRBJ1-6	once	TRBV9	15	CASSPRGGYNSPLHF	TGTGCCAGCAGCCCCCGGGGGGGCTACAATTCACCCCTCCACTTT
TRBD1	TRBJ1-6	-	TRBV11-2	14	CASSFRDSRSPLHF	TGTGCCAGCAGCTTCCGGGACAGTCGGTCACCCCTCCACTTT
TRBD1	TRBJ1-4	-	TRBV15	14	CATSDHRGPEKLFF	TGTGCCACCAGCGACCACAGGGGCCCTGAAAAACTGTTTTTT
-	TRBJ2-1	-	TRBV29-1	13	CSVEGPDYNEQFF	TGCAGCGTTGAAGGGCCAGACTACAATGAGCAGTTCTTC
-	TRBJ2-3	-	TRBV6-4	16	CASSDYPGSSTDTQYF	TGTGCCAGCAGTGACTACCCGGGATCTAGCACAGATACGCAGTATTTT
TRBD1	TRBJ2-3	-	TRBV5-1	17	CASSSHTGVVFPDTQYF	TGCGCCAGCAGCTCCCACACAGGGGTTGTTTTTCCAGATACGCAGTATTTT
-	TRBJ2-1	-	TRBV30	14	CAWKGAGTGNEQFF	TGTGCCTGGAAGGGGGCGGGGACCGGGAATGAGCAGTTCTTC
-	TRBJ2-1	-	TRBV7-9	16	CASSLVRLATYNEQFF	TGTGCCAGCAGCTTAGTCCGTCTAGCGACCTACAATGAGCAGTTCTTC
TRBD1	TRBJ1-1	-	TRBV5-1	13	CASSQTGVTEAFF	TGCGCCAGCAGTCAGACAGGGGTCACTGAAGCTTTCTTT
-	TRBJ2-1	once	TRBV2	15	CASSVGSTSYNEQFF	TGTGCCAGCAGTGTTGGGAGCACGAGTTACAATGAGCAGTTCTTC
-	TRBJ2-3	-	TRBV12-3/TRBV12-4	11	CASSHLDTQYF	TGTGCCAGCAGCCACTTAGATACGCAGTATTTT
-	TRBJ1-1	-	TRBV15	14	CATSRGGLNTEAFF	TGTGCCACCAGCAGGGGGGGATTGAACACTGAAGCTTTCTTT
TRBD1	TRBJ1-2	-	TRBV18	15	CASSSSGTGNYGYTF	TGTGCCAGCTCATCTTCCGGGACAGGGAACTATGGCTACACCTTC
TRBD1	TRBJ1-1	-	TRBV10-2	14	CASSTGTGSTEAFF	TGCGCCAGCAGTACCGGGACAGGGAGCACTGAAGCTTTCTTT